This T cell receptor (beta chain) was profiled in a study of T-cell memory formation after mild COVID-19 (dated by TCRdb to about 2021). In terms of the full investigation: TCR sequence clusters from the two donors were largely donor specific. In two donors, T-cell clones that expanded and contracted after mild COVID-19 were followed by sequencing TCRalpha and TCRbeta repertoires longitudinally. The cohort comprised two young, previously healthy adult volunteers, one female and one male. Results the study describes overall, beyond this receptor: Contracting CD4+ clones turned up mainly in the CM and EM memory subsets, whereas EMRA was where CD8+ clones were enriched. SARS-CoV-2 specificity was not confirmed for the second-wave clones peaking on day 37. Clones that contracted from day 15 to 85 showed balanced CD4/CD8 phenotypes, whereas a second wave of clones that expanded from day 15 to 37 leaned towards CD4+. The study covered only a couple of mild cases, and larger cohorts including severe cases with pre-infection samples were considered necessary. The detection of some responding clones in pre-infection memory suggests that pre-existing cross-reactive memory T cells joined the SARS-CoV-2 response.

Ficoll-Paque density gradient centrifugation was used to isolate PBMCs. The CDR3 measures 16 amino acids from cysteine to phenylalanine. The only DNA kept is the CDR3, 48 bases in frame from the first base. Trimming leaves V shorter by 0 bases and J shorter by 7 bases, with the junction holding 10 bases beyond the gene matches. CDR1 is given as MGHRA and CDR2 as YSYEKL, both from the germline V gene. This clonotype was picked up a small number of times. It has no known antigen specificity. Per-base quality was not reported, and no clone a single base away is much larger than it. The data were produced on an Illumina NovaSeq 6000. TCRalpha and TCRbeta cDNA libraries were constructed by 5'RACE with constant-segment primers, with sample barcodes and unique molecular identifiers being introduced. RNA was extracted from every sample with Trizol reagent. Libraries were amplified in two PCR steps, with a second sample barcode and Illumina TruSeq adapters added in the second step. The libraries were sequenced on an Illumina NovaSeq using 2 x 150 bp paired-end reads. In the source study's methods: Demultiplexing of reads and collapsing into UMI-guided consensus sequences were performed with migec v1.2.7. Using mixcr v2.1.11, UMI consensuses were aligned to TRA and TRB V and J templates and then assembled into clonotypes. A clonotype was counted as expanded or contracted only when both edgeR and NoisET called the clonotype significant, with the noise models trained on biological replicates. edgeR calls used a false discovery rate-adjusted p below 0.01 and a log2 fold-change threshold of 1. As an exploratory analysis of dynamics, max-normalized trajectories of the 1000 most abundant clonotypes were examined with PCA combined with hierarchical clustering. Separately sequenced CD4+ and CD8+ repertoires were used to assign a CD4 or CD8 phenotype to each responding clone. TCRdb handled the public reads itself, with Q25 trimming in fastp and clone calling in MiXCR, and kept productive beta chains. Rows with one shared CDR3 protein collapse into an entry with the most common genes and DNA. Here the V and J calls rest on TCRdb's processing, not on the authors' analysis. Present in this sample are roughly 200,000 distinct CDR3 sequences, approximately 16% of which were seen just once. Together, the top ten hold around 1.9% of the sample.

The TCR was taken from an adult woman who had mild COVID-19 (a few samples of this study predate the infection). The sample titles of this study are shuffled in the database, so cell type and time point are left out; the donor was told from shared clones. The chain is encoded by TRBV4-1 joined to TRBJ2-3; 7 middle bases align to TRBD2. Sequencing was performed on PBMCs or a T cell subset sorted from them (not recorded which). The CDR3 reads as follows: CASSQDFPGRGHTQYF. The DNA reads as follows: TGCGCCAGCAGCCAAGATTTCCCGGGGAGGGGCCATACGCAGTATTTT.